These 9 T cell receptor beta chains were sequenced from one sample in a study of identical twins. Using its own MiXCR run on the 5' RACE reads, TCRdb lists one record per CDR3 protein. The table records hundreds of thousands of distinct CDR3 sequences, 20% to 25% of them present only once. The sample was also linked to a second study, of yellow fever vaccine responses in identical twins.

Source material: CD4+ T cells sorted from blood. All receptors derive from a woman under 30 in good health.

The rearrangement uses TRBV20-1 and TRBJ2-2; 10 positions agree with TRBD2. Germline V lookup: CDR1 DFQATT, CDR2 SNEGSKA (reference sequence). V was pared by 0 bases and J by 15 bases, with 4 bases of the junction left unmatched. The CDR3 extends over 12 amino acids. The CDR3 DNA reads as TGCAGTGCTAGAGAAGGGACTAGCGTATTGTTTTTT. This sequence encodes CSAREGTSVLFF.

This chain connects TRBV5-1 to TRBJ2-2; D is possibly TRBD2 (6 bases). CDR3 size: 16 residues. V was shortened by 3 bases and J by 0 bases, with 12 bases between the two germline ends. CDR1 is SGHRS and CDR2 is YFSETQ in the germline V gene. The CDR3: CASSSGVRSNTGELFF. The DNA of the CDR3 is TGCGCCAGCAGCTCGGGGGTACGTTCGAACACCGGGGAGCTGTTTTTT.

The rearrangement joins TRBV11-2 to TRBJ2-7; D might be TRBD1 (5 bases). Deletions cut 2 bases from V and 3 bases from J, with 11 bases between. This CDR3 region has 14 residues. Germline V gives CDR1 SGHAT, CDR2 FQNNGV. The CDR3 here is CASSLWGFYYEQYF. As DNA, the CDR3 is TGTGCCAGCAGCTTATGGGGCTTTTACTACGAGCAGTACTTC. The entire variable domain, with the rest obtained from reference TRBV11-2 and TRBJ2-7, is as follows: EAGVAQSPRYKIIEKRQSVAFWCNPISGHATLYWYQQILGQGPKLLIQFQNNGVVDDSQLPKDRFSAERLKGVDSTLKIQPAKLEDSAVYLCASSLWGFYYEQYFGPGTRLTVT.

In this sample, this clonotype turned up a few times. V and J are TRBV6-1 and TRBJ2-1; 7 positions agree with TRBD2. Trimming took 5 bases from V and 0 from J; bases not matched to a gene: 4. CDR1 and CDR2 from the germline V gene are MNHNS and SASEGT. This CDR3 has 15 residues. CDR3 protein: CASSISGTSYNEQFF. DNA of the CDR3: TGTGCCAGCAGTATCAGCGGGACCTCCTACAATGAGCAGTTCTTC.

There are a few counts of this clonotype. The V and J genes are TRBV12-3 or TRBV12-4 and TRBJ2-5; D might be TRBD2 (6 bases). Trimming left V 6 bases short and J 5 bases short, with 22 bases between. CDR3 length equals 16 residues. In DNA, the CDR3 is TGTGCCAGCAGCAAAGGCCTCGGGACTCTGAGGGAGACCCAGTACTTC. Translating it yields CASSKGLGTLRETQYF.

This clonotype has more than one count but fewer than ten. The rearrangement uses TRBV27 and TRBJ2-2; 7 nucleotides agree with TRBD1. In germline, CDR1 is MNHEY, CDR2 SMNVEV (reference sequence). Trimming at V came to 6 bases and at J to 5 bases, leaving 6 bases not matched to a gene. The CDR3 extends over 14 amino acids. As DNA, the CDR3 is TGTGCCAGCAGCGGGACAGTAAGGACCGGGGAGCTGTTTTTT. Protein product: CASSGTVRTGELFF.

The chain links TRBV6-1 to TRBJ2-3; no reliable D call. Trimming shortened V by 1 base and J by 0 bases, and 5 bases separated the two germline ends. The CDR3 totals 14 residues. Germline V CDR1 and CDR2: MNHNS, SASEGT. CDR3 residues: CASSEGVSTDTQYF. DNA for the CDR3: TGTGCCAGCAGTGAAGGGGTTAGCACAGATACGCAGTATTTT.

This clonotype has just a few counts. V and J are TRBV24-1 and TRBJ2-1; 10 positions agree with TRBD2. This CDR3 has 14 amino acids. V shed 6 bases, J shed 10 bases, and the junction held 8 bases outside the gene matches. Germline lookup yields CDR1 KGHDR and CDR2 SFDVKD. Here the CDR3 reads CATSQSGRAGEQFF. DNA of the CDR3: TGTGCCACCAGTCAGAGCGGGAGGGCCGGGGAGCAGTTCTTC.

This clonotype showed up just a few times. V and J are TRBV13 and TRBJ2-7; D perhaps matches TRBD1 (6 bases). The V end was cut by 6 bases, the J end by 5 bases, with 17 bases between. The CDR3 runs to 14 residues. Germline-derived CDR1 and CDR2 are PRHDT and FYEKMQ (reference sequence). CDR3 sequence: CASSSKPGHHEQYV. The CDR3 nucleotides are TGTGCCAGCAGTTCTAAACCGGGACACCACGAGCAGTACGTC.